The 7 T cell receptor beta chains listed next were all sequenced from one sample in a study of blood T cell repertoires in COVID-19. Assay: immunoSEQ multiplex PCR; the TCRdb copy retains only in-frame clones and omits some. The sample carries approximately 250,000 clones, approximately 90% recorded once. Material: PBMCs or T cells enriched from blood (not recorded which). Receptors originate from a woman between 25 and 40 years old with acute COVID-19.

CDR3 amino acids: CASSQQTGAGTDTQYF. CDR3 DNA sequence: TGTGCCAGCAGCCAACAGACAGGGGCTGGCACAGATACGCAGTATTTT. The chain carries TRBV27 and TRBJ2-3; 8 nucleotides align to TRBD1. Per the germline V gene, CDR1 is MNHEY and CDR2 is SMNVEV (reference sequence). CDR3 length equals 16 residues. Trimming cost V 6 bases and J 1 base; bases outside gene matches: 9.

V and J are TRBV6-2 or TRBV6-3 and TRBJ1-1; D unclear. The V gene's germline CDR1 is MNHEY and CDR2 SVGEGT. V was cut by 6 bases and J by 0 bases, with 8 bases left in between. CDR3 length: 13 amino acids. The CDR3 reads CASSPYMNTEAFF. CDR3 in DNA: TGTGCCAGCAGCCCCTATATGAACACTGAAGCTTTCTTT.

The V call is TRBV2, the J call TRBJ1-1; TRBD1 aligns across 7 bases. With 6 bases clipped from V and 3 bases from J, the junction kept 4 bases outside the gene matches. Germline CDR1 is SNHLY and CDR2 is FYNNEI. The CDR3 is 13 residues long. CDR3 nucleotide sequence: TGTGCCAGCAGCATACAGGGGTACACTGAAGCTTTCTTT. It translates to CASSIQGYTEAFF.

This clone was seen a handful of times. The V and J genes are TRBV19 and TRBJ1-5; the D gene is possibly TRBD1 (6 bases). The CDR3 is 18 amino acids. Per the germline V gene, CDR1 is LNHDA and CDR2 is SQIVND (reference sequence). The V end was cut by 6 bases, the J end by 3 bases, with 24 bases between. For the CDR3, the DNA is TGTGCCAGTAGCACCCGGACAGTCCAAGCCGATTCCAATCAGCCCCAGCATTTT. This encodes CASSTRTVQADSNQPQHF.

The chain links TRBV19 to TRBJ2-6; 12 bases line up with TRBD1. Germline-derived CDR1 and CDR2 are LNHDA and SQIVND (reference sequence). The junction had 4 bases not matched to a gene; V was cut back by 5 bases and J by 2 bases. The CDR3 totals 17 residues. This chain's CDR3 is CASSPGTGGPGANVLTF. The CDR3 region has the DNA TGTGCCAGTAGTCCCGGGACAGGGGGCCCTGGGGCCAACGTCCTGACTTTC.

V is TRBV4-2 and J is TRBJ1-3, with D possibly TRBD1 on 6 matching bases. Trimming removed 0 bases at V and 0 bases at J, with 12 bases between. Per the germline V gene, CDR1 is LGHNA and CDR2 is YNFKEQ. The CDR3 is made up of 17 amino acids. The CDR3 here is CASSQDWTVFSGNTIYF. For the CDR3, the DNA is TGTGCCAGCAGCCAAGATTGGACAGTCTTCTCTGGAAACACCATATATTTT.

The chain uses TRBV28 and TRBJ2-7; D may be TRBD2 (6 bases). V was clipped by 3 bases and J by 4 bases, with 19 bases between them. This CDR3 contains 16 residues. Looked up from germline, CDR1 is MDHEN and CDR2 is SYDVKM. The CDR3 DNA follows: TGTGCCAGCAGTTTTTACTTCGGGGGTTCCGCATACGAGCAGTACTTC. Its translation is CASSFYFGGSAYEQYF.